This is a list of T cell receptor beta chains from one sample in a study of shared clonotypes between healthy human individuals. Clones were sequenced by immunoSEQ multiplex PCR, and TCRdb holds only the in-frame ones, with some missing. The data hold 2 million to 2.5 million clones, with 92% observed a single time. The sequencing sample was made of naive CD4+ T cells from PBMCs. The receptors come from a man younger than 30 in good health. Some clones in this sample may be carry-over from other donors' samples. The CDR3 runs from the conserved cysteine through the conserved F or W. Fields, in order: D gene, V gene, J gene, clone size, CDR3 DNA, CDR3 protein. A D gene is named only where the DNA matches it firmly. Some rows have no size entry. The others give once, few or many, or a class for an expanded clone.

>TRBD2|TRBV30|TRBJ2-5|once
TGTGCCTGGAGTCGGGCTAGCGGGAGTTGGGAGACCCAGTACTTC
CAWSRASGSWETQYF
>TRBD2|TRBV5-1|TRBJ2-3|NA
TGCGCCAGCAGCATTAATCCGGGAGGCGCAGATACGCAGTATTTT
CASSINPGGADTQYF
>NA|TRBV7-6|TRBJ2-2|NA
TGTGCCAGCAGCTTATGGGGGGACCCAAACACCGGGGAGCTGTTTTTT
CASSLWGDPNTGELFF
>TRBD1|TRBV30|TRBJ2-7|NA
TGTGCCTGGAGTAAGAAGGACAGGGCGTACGAGCAGTACTTC
CAWSKKDRAYEQYF
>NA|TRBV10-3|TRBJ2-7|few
TGTGCCATCAGTGACCAGGGGAGGACCTACGAGCAGTACTTC
CAISDQGRTYEQYF
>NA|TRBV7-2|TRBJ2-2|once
TGTGCCAGCAGCTCCCCCTCCGGGTTATTGACCGGGGAGCTGTTTTTT
CASSSPSGLLTGELFF
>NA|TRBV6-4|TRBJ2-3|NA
TGTGCCAGCAGTGACTCGATCTTAGTGCGTGGGACACGCACAGATACGCAGTATTTT
CASSDSILVRGTRTDTQYF
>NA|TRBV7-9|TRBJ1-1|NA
TGTGCCAGCAGCTTACAAAGCAAGCGGGGTCTAGGGGTTGAAGCTTTCTTT
CASSLQSKRGLGVEAFF
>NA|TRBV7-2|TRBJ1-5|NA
TGTGCCAGCAGCTCCCTGGGCATCGGGCAGCCCCAGCATTTT
CASSSLGIGQPQHF
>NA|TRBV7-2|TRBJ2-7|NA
TGTGCCAGCAGCCCAGGGGGGGCCCGGAGCTCCTACGAGCAGTACTTC
CASSPGGARSSYEQYF
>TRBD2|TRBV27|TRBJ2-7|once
TGTGCCAGCAGTGCCCCACCGGGACTAGCGGGCGGGTTCTACGAGCAGTACTTC
CASSAPPGLAGGFYEQYF
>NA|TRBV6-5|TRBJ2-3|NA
TGTGCCAGCAGTTTGGACACCCAGCATACGCAGTATTTT
CASSLDTQHTQYF
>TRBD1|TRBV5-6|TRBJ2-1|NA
TGTGCCAGCAGTCGGACAGGGGGCGAATACAATGAGCAGTTCTTC
CASSRTGGEYNEQFF
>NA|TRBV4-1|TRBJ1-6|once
TGCGCCAGCAGCCAAGAACCACGCCCGGGTTATAATTCACCCCTCCACTTT
CASSQEPRPGYNSPLHF
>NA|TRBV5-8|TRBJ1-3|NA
TGTGCCAGCACCAAAAGGGCATTCTCTGGAAACACCATATATTTT
CASTKRAFSGNTIYF
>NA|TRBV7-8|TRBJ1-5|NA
TGTGCCAGCAGCCGGGAGGGCAATCAGCCCCAGCATTTT
CASSREGNQPQHF
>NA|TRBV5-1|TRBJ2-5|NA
TGCGCCAGCAGCTTGGGCCCCACACCCGAAGAGACCCAGTACTTC
CASSLGPTPEETQYF
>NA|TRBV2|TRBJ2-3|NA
TGTGCCAGCAGTGGCCGCACAGATACGCAGTATTTT
CASSGRTDTQYF
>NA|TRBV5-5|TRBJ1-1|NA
TGTGCCAGCAGCCCGTGGGGGGGTAGGACTTTCTTT
CASSPWGGRTFF
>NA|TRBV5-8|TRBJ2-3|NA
TGTGCCAGCAGCCGGTGGGGAAGAATGGAAAATACGCAGTATTTT
CASSRWGRMENTQYF
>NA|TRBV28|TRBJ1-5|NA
TGTGCCAGCAGTTTAAACGGTAATCAGCCCCAGCATTTT
CASSLNGNQPQHF
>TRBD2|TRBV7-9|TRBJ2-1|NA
TGTGCCAGCAGCCCTACCGGGACTAGCGATTACAATGAGCAGTTCTTC
CASSPTGTSDYNEQFF
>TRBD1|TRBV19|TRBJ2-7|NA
TGTGCCAGTAGTATTTCCGGACAGGGGGCGGGGGAGCAGTACTTC
CASSISGQGAGEQYF
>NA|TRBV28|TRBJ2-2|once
TGTGCCAGCATGGGTCCGGGCACCGGGGAGCTGTTTTTT
CASMGPGTGELFF
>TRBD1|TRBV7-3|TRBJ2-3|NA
TGTGCCAGCAGCATCGGGACAGGGACAGATACGCAGTATTTT
CASSIGTGTDTQYF
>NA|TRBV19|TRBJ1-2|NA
TGTGCCAGTAGTTTCCGGGGGAACTATGGCTACACCTTC
CASSFRGNYGYTF
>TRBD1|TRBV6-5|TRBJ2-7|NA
TGTGCCAGCAGCCTCCGGGACAGGGGGTTGTACGAGCAGTACTTC
CASSLRDRGLYEQYF
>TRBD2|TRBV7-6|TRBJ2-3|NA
TGTGCCAGCAGCCTAGCGGGAGACACCGATACGCAGTATTTT
CASSLAGDTDTQYF
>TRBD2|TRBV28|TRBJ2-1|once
TGTGCCAGCAGTTTACAGGGGACTAGCGGTTACAATGAGCAGTTCTTC
CASSLQGTSGYNEQFF
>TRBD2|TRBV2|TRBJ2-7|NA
TGTGCCAGCAGGGGCGGACTAGCGGGGAATTACGAGCAGTACTTC
CASRGGLAGNYEQYF
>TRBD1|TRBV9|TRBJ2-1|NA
TGTGCCAGCAGCGTTACAGGGGGCATCTACAATGAGCAGTTCTTC
CASSVTGGIYNEQFF
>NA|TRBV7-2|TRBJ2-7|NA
TGTGCCAGCAGCTTAGGCTTAGGACAGCAGTACTTC
CASSLGLGQQYF
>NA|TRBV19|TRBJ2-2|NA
TGTGCCAGTAGTTCTGCCGGGGATAGGACCGGGGAGCTGTTTTTT
CASSSAGDRTGELFF
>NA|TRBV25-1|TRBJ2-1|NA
TGTGCCAGCAGTGAGGCAGGGACGTATGAGCAGTTCTTC
CASSEAGTYEQFF
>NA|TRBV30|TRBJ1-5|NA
TGTGCCTGGAGTGTAAGCACAGACAATCAGCCCCAGCATTTT
CAWSVSTDNQPQHF
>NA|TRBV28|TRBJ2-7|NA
TGTGCCAGCAGTGCACGCCTTTACAGGGGGGGACATTACGAGCAGTACTTC
CASSARLYRGGHYEQYF
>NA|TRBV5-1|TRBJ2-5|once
TGCGCCAGCAGCGGGACCGCTGGTGAGGAGACCCAGTACTTC
CASSGTAGEETQYF
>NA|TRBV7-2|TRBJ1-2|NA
TGTGCCAGCAGCTTAGGTCCCGGCCAGATAGATGGCTACACCTTC
CASSLGPGQIDGYTF
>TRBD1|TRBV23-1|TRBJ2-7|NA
TGCGCCAGCAGTCAAGGACAGGGCCACGAGCAGTACTTC
CASSQGQGHEQYF
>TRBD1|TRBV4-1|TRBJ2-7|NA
TGCGCCAGCAGCCAGGTCGGGACAGGATACCGGGAGCAGTACTTC
CASSQVGTGYREQYF